This entry lists 20 T cell receptor beta chains sequenced from one sample in a study of vaccination and CD4 T cells after COVID-19. With the Oncomine TCR Beta short-read assay, DNA from cultured CD4+ T cells was sequenced. Using the QIAamp micro DNA kit, genomic DNA was extracted from the CD4+ T cells that had been cultured. TCRdb itself ran the PCR reads through MiXCR, one entry per CDR3 protein. Altogether roughly 11,000 distinct CDR3 sequences are present, 28% being singletons, with the ten largest covering roughly a fifth. Treatment noted: roughly 11-day PBMC culture with coronavirus spike peptide pools or control peptides (ViraFEST assay). These CD4+ T cells came from an unexposed donor, sampled before the COVID-19 pandemic (2011-2018). The antigens of these receptors remain unknown. Material: CD4+ T cells from blood, cultured in vitro. These receptors were obtained from a human donor in good health.

In its sample, this clonotype was seen once. This chain connects TRBV6-1 to TRBJ2-1; TRBD1 matches 11 bases. The CDR3 covers 18 residues. Unmatched junction bases numbered 14, after V lost 6 bases and J lost 4 bases. Germline values: CDR1 MNHNS, CDR2 SASEGT. CDR3 coding DNA: TGTGCCAGCAGGGCCAGGATAGGGGGGACAGGGGGTTACAATGAGCAGTTCTTC. This sequence encodes CASRARIGGTGGYNEQFF.

There are a few counts of this clonotype. The chain is built from TRBV6-2 or TRBV6-3 and TRBJ2-3; D is uncertain. CDR1 and CDR2 (germline): MNHEY, SVGEGT. Trimming removed 10 bases at V and 5 bases at J, with 10 bases between. This CDR3 comprises 11 residues. The chain's CDR3 is CATADGDTQYF. The CDR3 nucleotides are TGTGCCACCGCCGACGGAGATACGCAGTATTTT.

The rearrangement uses TRBV4-3 and TRBJ2-7; no clear D gene. Germline V lookup: CDR1 LGHNA, CDR2 YSLEER. CDR3 length: 17 residues. V was trimmed by 0 bases and J by 3 bases, leaving 18 bases between them. CDR3 amino acids: CASSQDTSGSGFYEQYF. As DNA, the CDR3 is TGCGCCAGCAGCCAAGATACGTCCGGTAGTGGCTTCTACGAGCAGTACTTC.

This rearrangement joins TRBV7-2 to TRBJ2-2; tentative D call: TRBD1 (5 bases). Germline CDR1 reads SGHTA; CDR2 reads FQGNSA. This CDR3 comprises 13 residues. V was shortened by 3 bases and J by 6 bases, with 8 bases between the two germline ends. The CDR3: CASSLWGAGELFF. CDR3 DNA sequence: TGTGCCAGCAGCTTGTGGGGCGCCGGGGAGCTGTTTTTT.

This clonotype was counted a few times. The CDR3 DNA reads TGCGCCAGCAGCGGGACAGCCCAAGAGACCCAGTACTTC. It codes for CASSGTAQETQYF. The chain carries TRBV5-1 and TRBJ2-5; 7 bases are shared with TRBD1. Trimming removed 4 bases from V and 1 base from J; junction bases left unmatched: 1. The CDR3 spans 13 residues. The germline CDR1 and CDR2 sequences are SGHRS and YFSETQ.

This clonotype is medium-sized by share. The V gene is TRBV28, the J gene TRBJ1-2; maybe TRBD1 (5 bases). The CDR3 sequence is 16 residues long. Germline loops: CDR1 MDHEN, CDR2 SYDVKM. The germline V and J ends were trimmed by 8 bases and 0 bases, with 19 bases remaining between them. CDR3 sequence reads: CASALEGLEANYGYTF. The CDR3 DNA sequence: TGTGCCAGCGCCTTGGAGGGGCTTGAAGCTAACTATGGCTACACCTTC.

A few counts support this clonotype. V usage is TRBV20-1 and J usage is TRBJ2-3; the D gene is possibly TRBD2 (5 bases). CDR3 size: 13 residues. V gave up 6 bases and J gave up 0 bases, with 10 bases separating them. The germline V gene encodes CDR1 DFQATT and CDR2 SNEGSKA (reference sequence). CDR3 loop: CSAPAVSTDTQYF. In nucleotides, the CDR3 is TGCAGTGCACCAGCGGTTAGCACAGATACGCAGTATTTT.

The chain employs TRBV6-1 and TRBJ2-1; 15 nucleotides line up with TRBD2. The germline V gene encodes CDR1 MNHNS and CDR2 SASEGT. V gave up 11 bases and J gave up 13 bases; unmatched junction bases: 9. This CDR3 region has 13 residues. The CDR3 loop is CASREGLAGGQFF. CDR3 nucleotides: TGTGCCTCCCGAGAGGGACTAGCGGGAGGACAGTTCTTC.

V gene TRBV11-3 combines with J gene TRBJ2-7; 7 positions agree with TRBD2. Unmatched junction bases numbered 12, after V lost 5 bases and J lost 5 bases. Germline V gene lookup returns CDR1 SGHNT and CDR2 YENEEA. The CDR3 sequence is 15 residues long. The CDR3 DNA sequence: TGTGCCAGCAGCCCGAGCGGGAACTTTTACGACGAGCAGTACTTC. It yields the protein CASSPSGNFYDEQYF.

The V and J genes are TRBV7-8 and TRBJ1-6; TRBD1 is a possible D gene (6 bases). In germline, CDR1 is SGHVS, CDR2 FQNEAQ. V was cut by 5 bases and J by 8 bases, with 19 bases left in between. The CDR3 totals 16 residues. CDR3 coding DNA: TGTGCCAGCAGCGGAAGTGCTGGCAGGGGCGATTCACCCCTCCACTTT. Translating it yields CASSGSAGRGDSPLHF.

A few counts support this clonotype. This chain links TRBV28 with TRBJ2-3; D unresolved. The ends were cut back, 2 bases at V and 2 bases at J, with 8 bases in the middle. Germline V lookup: CDR1 MDHEN, CDR2 SYDVKM. The CDR3 has 14 residues. The CDR3 is CASSLHGNTDTQYF. The CDR3 DNA is TGTGCCAGCAGTTTACACGGAAACACAGATACGCAGTATTTT.

This clonotype was counted a single time. The genes are TRBV2 and TRBJ2-7, with D hard to call. V was cut by 3 bases and J by 4 bases, with 10 bases left in between. In germline, CDR1 is SNHLY, CDR2 FYNNEI. This CDR3 spans 13 amino acids. The CDR3 sequence is CASSEFQEYEQYF. The CDR3 bases are TGTGCCAGCAGTGAGTTTCAGGAGTACGAGCAGTACTTC. Based on the CDR3 plus reference TRBV2 and TRBJ2-7, the full variable domain is EPEVTQTPSHQVTQMGQEVILRCVPISNHLYFYWYRQILGQKVEFLVSFYNNEISEKSEIFDDQFSVERPDGSNFTLKIRSTKLEDSAMYFCASSEFQEYEQYFGPGTRLTVT.

This clonotype was counted a few times. This rearrangement joins TRBV7-3 to TRBJ2-5; weak D call: TRBD2 (6 bases). Trimming shortened V by 8 bases and J by 5 bases, and 18 bases separated the two germline ends. The germline CDR1 and CDR2 sequences are SGHTA and FQGTGA. This CDR3 contains 14 residues. The CDR3 is CASGGGLGKETQYF. CDR3 in DNA: TGTGCCAGCGGGGGAGGACTTGGGAAGGAGACCCAGTACTTC. The full variable domain, completed using reference TRBV7-3 and TRBJ2-5, is GAGVSQTPSNKVTEKGKYVELRCDPISGHTALYWYRQSLGQGPEFLIYFQGTGAADDSGLPNDRFFAVRPEGSVSTLKIQRTERGDSAVYLCASGGGLGKETQYFGPGTRLLVL.

The chain couples TRBV11-2 to TRBJ1-2; no definite D call. Germline V gene lookup returns CDR1 SGHAT and CDR2 FQNNGV. V was trimmed by 1 base and J by 2 bases, leaving 14 bases between them. The CDR3 contains 16 residues. In DNA form, the CDR3 reads TGTGCCAGCAGCTTAGGTACTGGGGATGTGAACTATGGCTACACCTTC. Its translation: CASSLGTGDVNYGYTF. Full variable domain (rest looked up from reference TRBV11-2 and TRBJ1-2): EAGVAQSPRYKIIEKRQSVAFWCNPISGHATLYWYQQILGQGPKLLIQFQNNGVVDDSQLPKDRFSAERLKGVDSTLKIQPAKLEDSAVYLCASSLGTGDVNYGYTFGSGTRLTVV.

The chain couples TRBV18 to TRBJ2-7; TRBD1 agrees at 10 bases. This CDR3 has 15 amino acids. CDR1 and CDR2 from the germline V gene are KGHSH and LQKENI. V trimming: 3 bases; J trimming: 6 bases; junction bases outside the gene matches: 8. Here the CDR3 DNA reads TGTGCCAGCTCACCGACTCGGACAGGGGGAACCGAGCAGTACTTC. Amino acid sequence: CASSPTRTGGTEQYF.

The chain couples TRBV4-3 to TRBJ2-7; D gene ambiguous. The V end was cut by 2 bases, the J end by 2 bases, with 13 bases between. The CDR3 length is 15 residues. CDR1 is LGHNA, CDR2 YSLEER, per germline. DNA of the CDR3: TGCGCCAGCAGCCAATCAGGTGGACCTACCTACGAGCAGTACTTC. The encoded protein is CASSQSGGPTYEQYF.

This clonotype qualifies as medium-sized (0.01 to 0.1%). The chain employs TRBV20-1 and TRBJ1-6, with a possible D match to TRBD1 (5 bases). The CDR3 length is 12 residues. Trimming took off 4 bases at V and 7 bases at J, with 8 bases between the two ends. Germline loops: CDR1 DFQATT, CDR2 SNEGSKA (reference sequence). DNA for the CDR3: TGCAGTGCTACCTCAGGGAATTCACCCCTCCACTTT. This sequence encodes CSATSGNSPLHF.

The chain couples TRBV7-3 to TRBJ2-2; a possible D gene is TRBD2 (5 bases). The CDR3 runs 15 residues. Trimming took 3 bases from V and 3 from J, leaving 11 bases between them. Germline loops: CDR1 SGHTA, CDR2 FQGTGA. The CDR3 loop is CASSLGAQHTGELFF. DNA of the CDR3: TGTGCCAGCAGCTTGGGAGCGCAACACACCGGGGAGCTGTTTTTT.

The CDR3 reads CASNGVAGRRRFEAFF. The DNA of the CDR3 is TGTGCCAGCAATGGCGTGGCAGGCCGACGTAGGTTTGAAGCTTTCTTT. This sequence joins TRBV6-1 and TRBJ1-1; D is ambiguous. Germline V CDR1 and CDR2: MNHNS, SASEGT. Deletions cut 7 bases from V and 7 bases from J, with 25 bases between. The CDR3 consists of 16 residues.

The rearrangement joins TRBV28 to TRBJ2-7, with 9 nucleotides matching TRBD2. The germline V gene encodes CDR1 MDHEN and CDR2 SYDVKM. Trimming at V came to 1 base and at J to 2 bases, leaving 3 bases not matched to a gene. The CDR3 has 15 amino acids. The CDR3: CASSLSGLAAYEQYF. The CDR3 bases are TGTGCCAGCAGTTTATCGGGACTAGCAGCCTACGAGCAGTACTTC.